A single sample is the source of the 21 T cell receptor beta chains below, sequenced in a study of cytomegalovirus exposure and HLA in healthy donors. PCR employed 60 Vbeta and 13 Jbeta primers. TCRdb's table, derived via immunoSEQ multiplex PCR, lists solely in-frame clones and lacks some. This table holds roughly 100,000 clones, approximately 80% found once. The specimen sequenced was PBMCs. The receptors shown here come from a woman aged 18-29 years in good health and CMV-seropositive.

The chain couples TRBV6-4 to TRBJ2-7; 10 bases are shared with TRBD1. Losses at the gene ends were 6 bases for V and 3 bases for J; bases not matched to a gene: 8. The germline V gene encodes CDR1 MRHNA and CDR2 SNTAGT. There are 15 residues in the CDR3. The DNA for the CDR3 is TGTGCCAGCAGCGCCGGGACAGGGGTCCTCTACGAGCAGTACTTC. Translation gives CASSAGTGVLYEQYF.

The chain links TRBV29-1 to TRBJ1-1, with D perhaps TRBD1 (5 bases). CDR3 length: 12 residues. Trimming pared 7 bases from V and 1 base from J, leaving 10 bases between. From germline, CDR1 is SQVTM and CDR2 ANQGSEA. The CDR3 spells CSGGGTNTEAFF. The CDR3 DNA reads as TGCAGCGGCGGGGGGACGAACACTGAAGCTTTCTTT.

The CDR3 nucleotides read TGCAGTGCTAGAGTAGGGGACGAGCAGTACTTC. This codes for CSARVGDEQYF. This chain connects TRBV20-1 to TRBJ2-7, with a possible D match to TRBD1 (5 bases). The V gene's germline CDR1 is DFQATT and CDR2 SNEGSKA (reference sequence). V dropped 1 base and J dropped 5 bases, with 6 bases sitting between them. The CDR3 is 11 amino acids.

This clone came up a few times. The chain is built from TRBV6-7 and TRBJ1-6, with TRBD1 as a possible D gene (5 bases). TRBV6-7 is recorded as an ORF, its role being uncertain. Between the trimmed V and J ends, which lost 7 bases and 10 bases, there was a span of 17 bases. The CDR3 length is 14 residues. The CDR3 bases are TGTGCCAGCAAGGCGGGACTCTGGGGCTCACCCCTCCACTTT. This encodes CASKAGLWGSPLHF.

This clone turned up a few times. The rearrangement links TRBV4-1 to TRBJ2-1, with 11 bases fitting TRBD2. CDR3 size: 18 residues. V shed 7 bases, J shed 1 base, and the junction held 12 bases outside the gene matches. Germline CDR1 reads MGHRA; CDR2 reads YSYEKL. In DNA form, the CDR3 reads TGCGCCAGCAATCGAGAACTAGCGGGAGTTGGATCCTACAATGAGCAGTTCTTC. The encoded protein is CASNRELAGVGSYNEQFF.

The V call is TRBV27, the J call TRBJ2-3; D is undetermined. Trimming removed 2 bases at V and 6 bases at J, with 9 bases between. The CDR3 is made up of 13 amino acids. From germline, CDR1 is MNHEY and CDR2 SMNVEV (reference sequence). CDR3 DNA: TGTGCCAGCAGTTTAGTTCTTTTGGATACGCAGTATTTT. This translates into CASSLVLLDTQYF.

This rearrangement joins TRBV30 to TRBJ2-7; a possible D gene is TRBD1 (6 bases). V shed 5 bases and J shed 4 bases, with 12 bases lying between them. The length of the CDR3 is 12 residues. Germline V CDR1 and CDR2: GTSNPN, SVGIG (reference sequence). The CDR3 loop reads CAWGLGAYEQYF. The CDR3 region has the DNA TGTGCCTGGGGATTGGGGGCTTACGAGCAGTACTTC.

This rearrangement joins TRBV13 to TRBJ1-3, with D perhaps TRBD1 (6 bases). V gave up 0 bases and J gave up 4 bases, with 10 bases separating them. CDR1 is PRHDT and CDR2 is FYEKMQ in the germline V gene (reference sequence). This CDR3 contains 15 residues. The CDR3 protein is CASSLGRGDGNTIYF. CDR3 in DNA: TGTGCCAGCAGCTTAGGCAGGGGTGACGGAAACACCATATATTTT.

The V call is TRBV4-1, the J call TRBJ2-7; 8 bases agree with TRBD1. This CDR3 is 14 amino acids long. Trimming removed 4 bases from V and 4 bases from J; junction bases left unmatched: 6. CDR1 and CDR2 from the germline V gene are MGHRA and YSYEKL. The CDR3 spells CASSPDRGRYEQYF. DNA of the CDR3: TGCGCCAGCAGCCCAGACAGGGGCCGGTACGAGCAGTACTTC.

The rearrangement links TRBV7-6 to TRBJ2-7; TRBD1 aligns across 9 bases. CDR1 and CDR2 from the germline V gene are SGHVS and FNYEAQ. Unmatched junction bases numbered 8, after V lost 4 bases and J lost 7 bases. The CDR3 sequence is 14 residues long. This CDR3 reads CASSSNRGRGEQYF. The CDR3 DNA follows: TGTGCCAGCAGCTCAAACAGGGGGCGAGGGGAGCAGTACTTC.

The rearrangement joins TRBV7-2 to TRBJ2-1; D perhaps matches TRBD2 (6 bases). Germline CDR1 and CDR2: SGHTA and FQGNSA. This CDR3 has 13 amino acids. V was cut by 4 bases and J by 9 bases, with 13 bases left in between. DNA for the CDR3: TGTGCCAGCAGCTGGGGGGTTTCCATTGAGCAGTTCTTC. It encodes CASSWGVSIEQFF.

The chain is built from TRBV7-9 and TRBJ1-4, with TRBD1 matching over 9 bases. With V trimmed by 8 bases and J by 3 bases, 7 bases remained unmatched. Per germline, CDR1 SEHNR and CDR2 FQNEAQ (reference sequence). The CDR3 sequence is 15 residues long. CDR3 DNA: TGTGCCAGCGTTTTACAGGGGGCAGCTAATGAAAAACTGTTTTTT. Its translation is CASVLQGAANEKLFF.

This chain joins TRBV18 and TRBJ2-1; 8 bases agree with TRBD1. CDR1 KGHSH and CDR2 LQKENI come from the germline V gene. The length of the CDR3 is 13 residues. Trimming at V came to 5 bases and at J to 8 bases, leaving 5 bases not matched to a gene. Here the CDR3 DNA reads TGTGCCAGCTCAGCCAAACAGGGGGATGAGCAGTTCTTC. It translates to CASSAKQGDEQFF.

This clone has just a few counts. The chain uses TRBV5-1 and TRBJ2-1; tentatively, D is TRBD2 (5 bases). Looked up from germline, CDR1 is SGHRS and CDR2 is YFSETQ. The V gene lost 4 bases and the J gene lost 6 bases, with 14 bases spanning the gap. This CDR3 contains 14 residues. The CDR3 sequence: CASSATLVTNEQFF. CDR3 coding DNA: TGCGCCAGCAGCGCCACACTAGTAACCAATGAGCAGTTCTTC.

J is TRBJ2-7 and V is TRBV5-1; D unresolved. Trimming cost V 0 bases and J 2 bases, with 9 bases left between them. CDR1 and CDR2 (germline): SGHRS, YFSETQ. The CDR3 contains 14 residues. The CDR3 bases are TGCGCCAGCAGCTTGGCCCGAGAAGCCTACGAGCAGTACTTC. Protein product: CASSLAREAYEQYF.

The chain employs TRBV15 and TRBJ1-5; 9 bases fit TRBD1. The CDR3 runs to 15 residues. CDR1 is LNHNV and CDR2 is YYDKDF in the germline V gene (reference sequence). V was pared by 5 bases and J by 6 bases, with 8 bases of the junction left unmatched. CDR3 nucleotide sequence: TGTGCCACCAGCCCGGACAGGGGTCGAGGTCAGCCCCAGCATTTT. Protein product: CATSPDRGRGQPQHF.

The chain links TRBV6-1 to TRBJ1-4, with D perhaps matching TRBD1 (6 bases). The CDR3 spans 14 residues. Germline lookup yields CDR1 MNHNS and CDR2 SASEGT. V shed 7 bases and J shed 8 bases, with 17 bases lying between them. The CDR3 protein is CASIGSGGGEKLFF. The CDR3 bases are TGTGCCAGCATAGGATCAGGTGGGGGCGAAAAACTGTTTTTT.

The table lists this clone with a count of one. V is TRBV7-2 and J is TRBJ1-4; D unclear. CDR1 is SGHTA and CDR2 is FQGNSA in the germline V gene. The CDR3 length is 15 residues. V shed 5 bases and J shed 4 bases, with 14 bases lying between them. CDR3 bases: TGTGCCAGCAGCAACTCGCGGGCCATTAATGAAAAACTGTTTTTT. Residues: CASSNSRAINEKLFF.

This clone has only a few counts. The chain employs TRBV6-1 and TRBJ1-5; 7 positions match TRBD1. The CDR3 runs to 14 residues. CDR1 is MNHNS, CDR2 SASEGT, per germline. J gave up 6 bases and V 11 bases, and 13 bases lay outside the gene matches. CDR3 in DNA: TGTGCCGCCCGACAGGGACTGGCGGGTCAGCCCCAGCATTTT. Its protein is CAARQGLAGQPQHF.

This clone was recorded once. This rearrangement joins TRBV30 to TRBJ2-4; 9 positions agree with TRBD2. Germline CDR1 reads GTSNPN; CDR2 reads SVGIG (reference sequence). The V and J ends lost 0 bases and 2 bases, in that order; junction bases with no gene match: 5. The CDR3 loop spans 16 amino acids. CDR3 in amino acids: CAWSVGGRASKNIQYF. The CDR3 DNA is TGTGCCTGGAGTGTTGGCGGGAGGGCCTCCAAAAACATTCAGTACTTC.

CDR3: CASSLVGRDVQETQYF. The CDR3 coding sequence is TGTGCCAGCAGCTTGGTAGGGCGGGATGTCCAAGAGACCCAGTACTTC. V is TRBV5-4 and J is TRBJ2-5, with a weak D call TRBD2 (6 bases). Germline V gene data show CDR1 as SGHNT and CDR2 as YYREEE (reference sequence). This CDR3 is 16 amino acids long. V was trimmed by 0 bases and J by 1 base, leaving 13 bases between them.